This T cell receptor beta chain was identified during a study of cytomegalovirus exposure and HLA in healthy donors. To note about this clone: The antigen remains unidentified.

Generated by immunoSEQ multiplex PCR, the TCRdb table keeps only in-frame clones and is missing some. The sample has fewer than 350,000 clones; approximately 88% are singletons. V dropped 1 base and J dropped 1; count of bases not matched to a gene: 1. This CDR3 has 16 amino acids. Germline V gives CDR1 LNHNV, CDR2 YYDKDF (reference sequence). Findings of the study overall: Reported results showed that the classifier diagnosed cytomegalovirus status with high specificity and sensitivity.

While the first cohort had 650 to 850 subjects, the donors belonged to the separate validation cohort of roughly 130 subjects. The sample comprised PBMCs. The TCR originated in a woman younger than 35 in good health and CMV-seronegative. This chain links TRBV15 with TRBJ1-1; 12 nucleotides line up with TRBD1. The CDR3 DNA follows: TGTGCCACCAGCAGAGGGGGACAGGGGGCGAACACTGAAGCTTTCTTT. Protein sequence: CATSRGGQGANTEAFF.